A single count supports the clone carrying this T cell receptor beta chain. The data were taken from a study of blood T cell repertoires in COVID-19. About the research overall: From the United States, Italy and Spain came samples of acute and convalescent COVID-19. PBMCs, B-cell-depleted T cells, or T cells were the source of the cDNA or gDNA that made up the material.

In germline, CDR1 is MNHEY, CDR2 SMNVEV (reference sequence). The CDR3 covers 15 residues. Trimming left V 4 bases short and J 1 base short, with 11 bases between. As originally analysed: Reference gene primer amplification gave nucleated cell count estimates. Some clones are missing from TCRdb's copy, which holds only in-frame ones; the method was immunoSEQ multiplex PCR. The V and J calls and clone size are taken from that table; D and trimming were inferred from the DNA. Of 100,000 or so clones in the sample, approximately 85% are singletons; the top ten hold 5.5% to 8%. Sequenced sample: peripheral blood. The sequence came from a woman aged 60 to 75 with acute or convalescent COVID-19. The V and J genes are TRBV27 and TRBJ1-5; D gene ambiguous. The CDR3 loop is CASSSQVRSNQPQHF. The DNA of the CDR3 is TGTGCCAGCAGTTCACAAGTGCGGAGCAATCAGCCCCAGCATTTT.